The 27 T cell receptor beta chains below come from one sample, sequenced in a study of T-cell reconstitution after alpha-beta-depleted transplantation in children (dated by TCRdb to about 2016). Library construction relied on PCR. Sequencing was performed on an Illumina HiSeq 2500. TCR library preparation used molecular barcoding, with unique molecular identifiers applied to normalize quantification of the TCRbeta repertoire. TCRdb reanalyzed the raw reads on its own, using fastp at Q25 for trimming and MiXCR for clone calling, and kept in-frame beta chains. All rows with the same CDR3 protein become a single entry with the most common DNA and genes. This sample is represented by some 16,000 distinct CDR3 sequences; 5% to 5.5% of them were singletons. The ten largest clones capture around 7.5% of the sample. The sample's treatment or condition label, decoded: allogeneic hematopoietic cell transplantation with graft depleted of TCRalphabeta T cells and CD19 B cells.

The sequences come from PBMCs, collected before TCRalphabeta/CD19-depleted stem cell transplant. Receptors originate from a boy aged 5 to 17 with acute lymphoblastic leukemia, due to receive a stem cell transplant.

There are a few counts of this clonotype. This chain uses TRBV6-2 or TRBV6-3 with TRBJ2-2; D unclear. The CDR3 has 11 amino acids. The germline V gene encodes CDR1 MNHEY and CDR2 SVGEGT. V was pared by 6 bases and J by 5 bases, with 4 bases between. The CDR3 reads CASRWTGELFF. The CDR3 nucleotides read TGTGCCAGCAGGTGGACCGGGGAGCTGTTTTTT.

Ten or more counts support this clonotype. The chain couples TRBV7-6 to TRBJ2-1; 8 nucleotides agree with TRBD2. The ends lost 5 bases at V and 7 bases at J; junction bases unmatched: 10. The germline CDR1 and CDR2 sequences are SGHVS and FNYEAQ. The CDR3 has 15 amino acids. The CDR3 DNA sequence: TGTGCCAGCAGCCCCGTGAGCGGGAGTCTGAATGAGCAGTTCTTC. Its translation: CASSPVSGSLNEQFF.

The rearrangement joins TRBV4-2 to TRBJ2-1; 10 bases line up with TRBD2. The V and J ends lost 0 bases and 6 bases, in that order; junction bases with no gene match: 8. Germline V gene data show CDR1 as LGHNA and CDR2 as YNFKEQ. The CDR3 is 17 amino acids. CDR3 DNA: TGTGCCAGCAGCCAAGATGGGGAGCGGGGGGGCCCCAATGAGCAGTTCTTC. It yields the protein CASSQDGERGGPNEQFF.

This clonotype was seen repeatedly, ten times or more. The rearrangement uses TRBV5-4 and TRBJ2-7; D is perhaps TRBD2 (5 bases). The CDR3 is 13 residues long. Trimming shortened V by 4 bases and J by 0 bases, and 8 bases separated the two germline ends. CDR1 is SGHNT and CDR2 is YYREEE in the germline V gene (reference sequence). For the CDR3, the DNA is TGTGCCAGCAGCCCTGGGAGCTCCTACGAGCAGTACTTC. Encoded protein: CASSPGSSYEQYF.

The chain joins TRBV5-6 to TRBJ2-6; the D gene is possibly TRBD2 (6 bases). The V end lost 7 bases, the J end lost 2 bases, and 13 bases lay between the germline ends. Germline lookup yields CDR1 SGHDT and CDR2 YYEEEE. This CDR3 has 15 amino acids. CDR3 sequence (DNA): TGTGCCAGCGGCCCCGGGAGCCCTGGGGCCAACGTCCTGACTTTC. Translation gives CASGPGSPGANVLTF.

In its sample, this clonotype is medium-sized. The chain combines TRBV20-1 with TRBJ1-6; the D gene is possibly TRBD1 (5 bases). The germline gives CDR1 DFQATT, CDR2 SNEGSKA (reference sequence). Trimming removed 0 bases at V and 9 bases at J, with 15 bases between. This CDR3 contains 15 residues. DNA for the CDR3: TGCAGTGCTAGAGATTTTGGGGCCGCAGGTTCACCCCTCCACTTT. Translating it yields CSARDFGAAGSPLHF.

By share of the sample, this clonotype is medium-sized. The CDR3 protein is CASSYSSPFPSGREPYEQYF. CDR3 sequence (DNA): TGTGCCAGCAGTTACTCGAGTCCGTTTCCTAGCGGGAGGGAACCCTACGAGCAGTACTTC. The rearrangement uses TRBV6-2 or TRBV6-3 and TRBJ2-7, with TRBD2 identical over 12 bases. Germline CDR1 is MNHEY and CDR2 is SVGEGT. V trimming: 0 bases; J trimming: 2 bases; junction bases outside the gene matches: 14. This CDR3 region has 20 residues.

Many counts were recorded for this clonotype. The J gene is TRBJ2-1, the V gene TRBV6-1, with TRBD1 matching 7 bases. Germline V gene data show CDR1 as MNHNS and CDR2 as SASEGT. The CDR3 spans 15 residues. V dropped 5 bases and J dropped 4; count of bases not matched to a gene: 8. The CDR3 nucleotides read TGTGCCAGCAGTCTAAGGGACAGTTCGTACAATGAGCAGTTCTTC. Translated: CASSLRDSSYNEQFF.

This clonotype was seen ten or more times. The chain uses TRBV20-1 and TRBJ2-2; 8 bases align to TRBD1. Germline CDR1 and CDR2: DFQATT and SNEGSKA (reference sequence). J was trimmed by 5 bases and V by 6 bases; bases with no gene match: 8. CDR3 length: 14 residues. The CDR3 sequence: CSARQGARTGELFF. As DNA, the CDR3 is TGCAGTGCGCGGCAGGGGGCGAGGACCGGGGAGCTGTTTTTT.

This clonotype was observed at least ten times. The chain uses TRBV6-5 and TRBJ1-2; a possible D gene is TRBD1 (6 bases). V was clipped by 0 bases and J by 0 bases, with 14 bases between them. Germline-derived CDR1 and CDR2 are MNHEY and SVGAGI. The CDR3 runs to 17 residues. The CDR3 nucleotides are TGTGCCAGCAGTTACTCTTCCCCAGGGGCAACTAACTATGGCTACACCTTC. This encodes CASSYSSPGATNYGYTF.

This clonotype was seen many times. The rearrangement links TRBV18 to TRBJ1-5; 7 bases fit TRBD1. In germline, CDR1 is KGHSH, CDR2 LQKENI. The CDR3 runs 14 residues. V gave up 6 bases and J gave up 6 bases; unmatched junction bases: 8. The CDR3 reads CASSDTTGVQPQHF. In DNA form, the CDR3 reads TGTGCCAGCTCGGACACCACAGGGGTTCAGCCCCAGCATTTT.

This clonotype has at least ten counts. The chain has TRBV9 and TRBJ1-1; D gene ambiguous. CDR1 and CDR2 (germline): SGDLS, YYNGEE. The length of the CDR3 is 13 residues. V was shortened by 0 bases and J by 4 bases, with 7 bases between the two germline ends. CDR3 sequence reads: CASSVVAGTEAFF. The CDR3 DNA reads as TGTGCCAGCAGCGTAGTCGCGGGCACTGAAGCTTTCTTT.

This clonotype was counted between two and nine times. The chain couples TRBV6-2 or TRBV6-3 to TRBJ1-1; D perhaps matches TRBD1 (5 bases). The germline gives CDR1 MNHEY, CDR2 SVGEGT. Trimming removed 6 bases from V and 5 bases from J, with 10 bases in between. The CDR3 runs to 12 residues. CDR3 DNA: TGTGCCAGCAGCCCAGGGTATACTGAAGCTTTCTTT. It is translated as CASSPGYTEAFF.

This clonotype was detected ten times or more. J is TRBJ2-3 and V is TRBV4-1; D is possibly TRBD2 (5 bases). Germline V gene lookup returns CDR1 MGHRA and CDR2 YSYEKL. The CDR3 has 14 amino acids. V shed 4 bases and J shed 8 bases, with 16 bases lying between them. The chain's CDR3 is CASSLTGSQVTQYF. DNA of the CDR3: TGCGCCAGCAGCCTCACTGGGAGTCAGGTTACGCAGTATTTT.

This clonotype was seen many times. V and J are TRBV27 and TRBJ2-7; D is ambiguous. The CDR3 is 13 amino acids. The germline V gene encodes CDR1 MNHEY and CDR2 SMNVEV (reference sequence). Trimming left V 0 bases short and J 6 bases short, with 9 bases between. CDR3 residues: CASSLSGRGEQYF. DNA of the CDR3: TGTGCCAGCAGTTTATCAGGCCGTGGCGAGCAGTACTTC.

This clonotype has a count of ten or more. The chain links TRBV20-1 to TRBJ2-7; 7 bases align to TRBD1. J was trimmed by 1 base and V by 3 bases; bases with no gene match: 9. The CDR3 spans 15 residues. The germline V gene encodes CDR1 DFQATT and CDR2 SNEGSKA (reference sequence). In DNA, the CDR3 is TGCAGTGCTAGTAATTGGGACAGTTTTTCCTACGAGCAGTACTTC. Encoded protein: CSASNWDSFSYEQYF.

This clonotype was observed many times. The chain uses TRBV12-3 or TRBV12-4 and TRBJ2-7; TRBD1 aligns across 10 bases. The CDR3 sequence is 15 residues long. With 6 bases clipped from V and 2 bases from J, the junction kept 7 bases outside the gene matches. The CDR3 bases are TGTGCCAGCAGCGGGGAGGGGACAGGGGCCTACGAGCAGTACTTC. Protein product: CASSGEGTGAYEQYF.

This clonotype was picked up many times. V and J are TRBV12-3 or TRBV12-4 and TRBJ2-3; a weak D match, TRBD1 (6 bases). The CDR3 contains 17 residues. With 1 base removed from V and 2 bases from J, the gap between germline ends came to 16 bases. The CDR3 here is CASSLDKGEQITDTQYF. CDR3 DNA: TGTGCCAGCAGTTTAGATAAGGGGGAACAGATCACAGATACGCAGTATTTT.

This clonotype was found many times. The rearrangement uses TRBV4-1 and TRBJ1-5; 7 bases agree with TRBD1. Germline CDR1 is MGHRA and CDR2 is YSYEKL. The V gene end was trimmed by 4 bases and the J gene end by 5 bases; junction bases not matched to a gene: 8. The CDR3 length is 15 residues. As DNA, the CDR3 is TGCGCCAGCAGCCCCAGCTGGGACAGCTATCAGCCCCAGCATTTT. Protein: CASSPSWDSYQPQHF.

This clonotype has ten or more counts. The chain recombines TRBV6-5 with TRBJ2-7, with 8 bases that match TRBD1. Germline V gene sequence: CDR1 MNHEY, CDR2 SVGAGI. V lost 5 bases to trimming and J lost 0 bases; unmatched junction nucleotides: 3. The CDR3 spans 14 residues. This CDR3 is CASSPDRGSYEQYF. In DNA form, the CDR3 reads TGTGCCAGCAGTCCTGACAGGGGCTCCTACGAGCAGTACTTC.

This clonotype was recorded many times. The rearrangement joins TRBV6-8 to TRBJ1-5; D may be TRBD1 (5 bases). The germline gives CDR1 MNHGY, CDR2 SAAAGT. V lost 7 bases to trimming and J lost 3 bases, with 22 bases between them. CDR3 length: 17 residues. DNA for the CDR3: TGTGCCAGCACGACCCCCCTCTTCGACAGAGTCAATCAGCCCCAGCATTTT. It translates to CASTTPLFDRVNQPQHF.

This clonotype was picked up many times. V and J are TRBV2 and TRBJ2-3; 9 bases are a match to TRBD2. This CDR3 spans 16 amino acids. Germline assignment: CDR1 SNHLY and CDR2 FYNNEI. V lost 6 bases, J lost 3 bases, and 10 bases stayed unmatched. The CDR3: CASRSREGLRTDTQYF. The CDR3 nucleotides are TGTGCCAGCAGATCGCGGGAGGGCCTAAGGACAGATACGCAGTATTTT.

This clonotype was seen at least ten times. The gene calls are TRBV9 and TRBJ2-1; 10 bases align to TRBD2. Germline CDR1 and CDR2: SGDLS and YYNGEE. The CDR3 length is 16 residues. After removal of 4 bases from V and 6 bases from J, the junction contained 10 bases not matched to a gene. The CDR3 region has the DNA TGTGCCAGCAGCTCGCAGCTAGCGGGGGCTCTCAATGAGCAGTTCTTC. This gives the protein CASSSQLAGALNEQFF.

The table lists this clonotype with many counts. CDR3 DNA sequence: TGTGCCAGCAGCCTTACTAGCGGGGGATTATCTAGCACAGATACGCAGTATTTT. It codes for CASSLTSGGLSSTDTQYF. The chain couples TRBV12-3 or TRBV12-4 to TRBJ2-3, with 11 nucleotides matching TRBD2. With V trimmed by 6 bases and J by 0 bases, 11 bases remained unmatched. CDR3 length: 18 amino acids.

This clonotype was seen ten or more times. The gene calls are TRBV12-3 or TRBV12-4 and TRBJ1-5; a weak D match, TRBD1 (5 bases). Trimming cost V 5 bases and J 0 bases, with 11 bases left between them. There are 15 residues in the CDR3. This chain's CDR3 is CASSKTGGSNQPQHF. As DNA, the CDR3 is TGTGCCAGCAGTAAGACGGGGGGTAGCAATCAGCCCCAGCATTTT.

This clonotype was recorded at least ten times. This chain uses TRBV9 with TRBJ2-5; 9 bases fit TRBD1. Per the germline V gene, CDR1 is SGDLS and CDR2 is YYNGEE. The CDR3 contains 15 residues. J lost 5 bases, V lost 3 bases, and 8 bases had no gene match. The CDR3 DNA follows: TGTGCCAGCAGCGCCCGGGGACAGGGAGGGGAGACCCAGTACTTC. Translation gives CASSARGQGGETQYF.

This clonotype is medium-sized within its sample. The V and J genes are TRBV7-2 and TRBJ2-1, with TRBD2 identical over 10 bases. V trimming: 4 bases; J trimming: 3 bases; junction bases outside the gene matches: 6. Germline CDR1 reads SGHTA; CDR2 reads FQGNSA. The CDR3 sequence is 16 residues long. This CDR3 is CASSSPASGSYNEQFF. The DNA for the CDR3 is TGTGCCAGCAGCTCACCCGCTAGCGGGAGCTACAATGAGCAGTTCTTC.